This T cell receptor (beta chain) comes out of a study of regulatory T cells in long-lasting Graves disease. This clonotype was recorded at least ten times. The TCR beta library used iRepertoire HTBI primers with Arm-PCR amplification of CDR3. TCRdb reprocessed the multiplex PCR reads with MiXCR, giving one entry per CDR3 protein. The table has 400,000 to 500,000 distinct CDR3 sequences, 21% seen once. Time point indicated: persistent/refractory GD, antithyroid drugs over 5 years with positive TRAb. Extracted PBMC RNA gave rise to the TCR library. Guidelines of the American Thyroid Association were used to diagnose Graves' disease. The specimen comprised peripheral blood mononuclear cells (PBMCs), sampled when the disease was refractory, from a patient treated with antithyroid drugs. This TCR came from a female donor with Graves disease.

The CDR3 DNA reads TGCAGCGTTGAAGAGGGAGGGGTCGAGCAGTACTTC. As protein: CSVEEGGVEQYF. The chain is built from TRBV29-1 and TRBJ2-7; 7 bases map to TRBD2. The CDR3 has 12 amino acids. With 0 bases clipped from V and 6 bases from J, the junction kept 2 bases outside the gene matches. The germline gives CDR1 SQVTM, CDR2 ANQGSEA.